This entry is about one T cell receptor (beta chain). This clone was recorded a few times. The antigen it recognizes is unknown. The input lacks base qualities; no much larger clone sits a single base away. This sample was included in a study of blood T cell repertoires in COVID-19 (dated by TCRdb to between 2020 and 2021). Background on the whole study: The collaborator samples originated in the United States, Italy and Spain and spanned the acute and convalescent phases of COVID-19. Deeply sampled blood TCRbeta repertoires from subjects exposed to, actively infected with, or recovered from COVID-19 were included in the dataset. A freely available public database, intended as a resource for researchers studying the immune response to SARS-CoV-2, is where the repertoires were released. Samples were obtained from the ongoing ImmuneRACE study (first 160 participants) and from over a thousand subjects provided by 6 global collaborators. Nearly every sample came with metadata listing a de-identified subject ID, COVID-19 status, age in years and sex. The material from the prospective study consisted of cDNA or gDNA derived from T cells, B-cell-depleted T cells, or PBMCs. HLA class I and class II types, where available, came from metadata supplied by the sample provider rather than from assay-based typing.

Overall study outcomes, separate from this receptor: Clinical and demographic metadata were provided uncurated, with the amount varying by source and participant.

V has 4 bases trimmed and J has 5 bases trimmed; junction bases matching no gene number 7. CDR1 and CDR2 were assigned from the germline V gene (reference sequence) as LGHDT and YNNKEL. Its CDR3 holds 15 amino acids, cysteine through phenylalanine. Just CDR3 DNA is preserved here, 45 bases in frame from base 1. The immunoSEQ Assay, a bias-controlled multiplex PCR, was used to amplify TCRbeta CDR3 regions from genomic DNA. The authors' pipeline ran thus. Nucleated cell counts per sample were estimated from amplification of reference gene primers within the assay. Sequence reads were collapsed and filtered to measure the absolute abundance of every unique TCRbeta CDR3 rearrangement. For each sample, productive Simpson clonality was calculated by taking the square root of Simpson's diversity index across productive rearrangements. TCRdb provides this immuneACCESS table in a form limited to in-frame rearrangements. Some clones are lacking; in checked studies, under half of them reflect an unresolved V gene, and why the rest are absent is not known. The DNA was the basis for D and trimming; V, J and clone size are from that table. Recorded for this sample are around 130,000 clones; around 85% of them occurred a single time. The ten largest clones capture about a sixth of the sample.

Each collaborating institution followed its own protocols to collect whole blood in K2EDTA tubes. For TCRbeta analysis, collaborators shipped samples as frozen whole blood, isolated PBMCs, or DNA extracted from either of those sample types. The receptor chain draws on TRBV3-1 (or the pseudogene TRBV3-2) and TRBJ2-2, with TRBD1 identical over 7 junction bases. The sequenced sample consisted of peripheral blood. This clonotype was sampled from a woman in her forties or fifties with acute or convalescent COVID-19. The DNA sequence is given as TGTGCCAGCAGCCTCACAGGGGTAGGGACCGGGGAGCTGTTTTTT. This encodes CASSLTGVGTGELFF.